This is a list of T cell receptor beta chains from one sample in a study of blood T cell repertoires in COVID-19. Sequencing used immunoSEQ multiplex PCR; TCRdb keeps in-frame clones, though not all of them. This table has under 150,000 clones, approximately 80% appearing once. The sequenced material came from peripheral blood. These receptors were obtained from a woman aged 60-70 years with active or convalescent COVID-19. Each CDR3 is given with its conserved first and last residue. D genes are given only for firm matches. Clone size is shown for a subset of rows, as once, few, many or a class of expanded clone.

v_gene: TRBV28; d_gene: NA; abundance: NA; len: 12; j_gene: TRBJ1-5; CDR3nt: TGTGCCAGCATGACAAGCAATCAGCCCCAGCATTTT; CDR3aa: CASMTSNQPQHF
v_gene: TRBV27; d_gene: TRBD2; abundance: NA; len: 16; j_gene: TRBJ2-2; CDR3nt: TGTGCCAGCACCGAGGGGGGGACTAGTCTGTTCGGGGAGCTGTTTTTT; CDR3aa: CASTEGGTSLFGELFF
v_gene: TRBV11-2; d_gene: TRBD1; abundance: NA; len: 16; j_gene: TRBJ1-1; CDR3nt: TGTGCCAGCAGCTTCACGACGGGACAGCCAAACACTGAAGCTTTCTTT; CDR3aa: CASSFTTGQPNTEAFF
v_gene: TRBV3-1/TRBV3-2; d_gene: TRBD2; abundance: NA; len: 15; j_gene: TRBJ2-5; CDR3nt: TGTGCCAGCGGCCCTAGGGGGACTAGCGGGGCCCCCCAGTACTTC; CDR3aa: CASGPRGTSGAPQYF
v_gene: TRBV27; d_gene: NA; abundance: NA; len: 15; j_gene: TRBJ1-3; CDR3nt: TGTGCCAGCAGTTTTGTCCCCGTACAGTTGAACACCATATATTTT; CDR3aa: CASSFVPVQLNTIYF
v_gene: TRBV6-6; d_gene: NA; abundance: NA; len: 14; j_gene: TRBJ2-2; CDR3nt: TGTGCCAGCAGTTACGGCGGAGGGGTCGAGGAGCTGTTTTTT; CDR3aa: CASSYGGGVEELFF
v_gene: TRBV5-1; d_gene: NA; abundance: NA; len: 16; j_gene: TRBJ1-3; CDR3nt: TGCGCCAGCAGCTTGGGCAGGGTGCGCTCTGGAAACACCATATATTTT; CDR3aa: CASSLGRVRSGNTIYF
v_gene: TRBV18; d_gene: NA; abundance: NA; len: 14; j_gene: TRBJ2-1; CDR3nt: TGTGCCAGCTCACCAGGCAGGGGTGGCAATGAGCAGTTCTTC; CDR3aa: CASSPGRGGNEQFF
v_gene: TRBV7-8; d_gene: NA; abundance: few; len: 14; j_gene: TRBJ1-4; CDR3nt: TGTGCCAGTACTAGAGCAGACTTTAATGAAAAACTGTTTTTT; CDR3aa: CASTRADFNEKLFF
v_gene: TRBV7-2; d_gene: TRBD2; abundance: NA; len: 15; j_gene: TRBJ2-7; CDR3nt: TGTGCCAGCAGCTTAAGTGGAAGGGCGGGAGAGGCGCAGTACTTC; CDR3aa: CASSLSGRAGEAQYF
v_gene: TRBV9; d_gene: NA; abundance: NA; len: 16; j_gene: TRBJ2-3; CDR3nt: TGTGCCAGCAGCGTGGGTCAGGGGAGGGCCGAGAATACGCAGTATTTT; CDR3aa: CASSVGQGRAENTQYF
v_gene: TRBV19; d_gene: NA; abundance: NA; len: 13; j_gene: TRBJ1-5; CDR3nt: TGTGCCAGTAGTATAGCTCGCAATCAGCCCCAGCATTTT; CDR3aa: CASSIARNQPQHF
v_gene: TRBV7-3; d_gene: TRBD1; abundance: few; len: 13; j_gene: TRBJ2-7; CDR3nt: TGTGCCAGCAGCGGCGGGACAGGCTACGAGCAGTACTTC; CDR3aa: CASSGGTGYEQYF
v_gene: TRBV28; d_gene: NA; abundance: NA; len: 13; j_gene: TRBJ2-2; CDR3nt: TGTGCCAGCAGACAGAAGAACACCGGGGAGCTGTTTTTT; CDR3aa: CASRQKNTGELFF
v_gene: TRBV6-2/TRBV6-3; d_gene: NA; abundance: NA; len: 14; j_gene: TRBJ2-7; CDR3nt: TGTGCCAGCAGTTACTCGGGATTCGGGAACGAGCAGTACTTC; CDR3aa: CASSYSGFGNEQYF
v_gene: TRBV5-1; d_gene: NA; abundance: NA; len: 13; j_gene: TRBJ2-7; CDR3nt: TGCGCCAGCAGCTTTCAGGGGTCCTACGAGCAGTACTTC; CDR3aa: CASSFQGSYEQYF
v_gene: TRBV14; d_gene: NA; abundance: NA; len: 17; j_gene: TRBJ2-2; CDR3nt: TGTGCCAGCAGCCGCCAAAACCGCGGTTATGGTACCGGGGAGCTGTTTTTT; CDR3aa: CASSRQNRGYGTGELFF
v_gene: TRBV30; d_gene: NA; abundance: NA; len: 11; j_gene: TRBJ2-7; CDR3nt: TGTGCCTGGAGTGTACAGGCCGAGCAGTACTTC; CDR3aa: CAWSVQAEQYF
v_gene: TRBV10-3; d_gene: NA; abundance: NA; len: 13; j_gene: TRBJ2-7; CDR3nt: TGTGCCATCAGTGAGGGAAGCGCCTACGAGCAGTACTTC; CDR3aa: CAISEGSAYEQYF
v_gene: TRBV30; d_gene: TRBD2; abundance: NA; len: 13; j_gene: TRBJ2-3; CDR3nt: TGTGCCTCCAGACTAGCGGGAGGAGATACGCAGTATTTT; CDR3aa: CASRLAGGDTQYF
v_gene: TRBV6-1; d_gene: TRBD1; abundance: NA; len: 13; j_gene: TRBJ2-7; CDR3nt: TGTGCCAGCAGTTGGTCACAGGGGCCCGAGCAGTACTTC; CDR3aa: CASSWSQGPEQYF
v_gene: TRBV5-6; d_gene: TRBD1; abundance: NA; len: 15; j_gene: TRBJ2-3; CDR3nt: TGTGCCAGCAGCCCGGGGACAGGAGACACAGATACGCAGTATTTT; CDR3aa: CASSPGTGDTDTQYF
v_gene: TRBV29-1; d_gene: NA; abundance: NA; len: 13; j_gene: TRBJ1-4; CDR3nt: TGCAGCGTTGAAAACCAGGGGCATGAAAAACTGTTTTTT; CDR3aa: CSVENQGHEKLFF
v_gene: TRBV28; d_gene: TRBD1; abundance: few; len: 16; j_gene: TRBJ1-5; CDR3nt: TGTGCCACCATGGTAGACAGGGGAGGAAACAATCAGCCCCAGCATTTT; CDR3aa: CATMVDRGGNNQPQHF
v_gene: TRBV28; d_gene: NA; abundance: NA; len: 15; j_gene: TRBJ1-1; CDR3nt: TGTGCCAGCAGTTCCCCCCCGGTTATGAACACTGAAGCTTTCTTT; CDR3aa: CASSSPPVMNTEAFF
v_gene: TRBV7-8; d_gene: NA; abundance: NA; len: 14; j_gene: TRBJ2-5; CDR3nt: TGTGCCAGCAGCTTACCGGGGTACGGCGAGACCCAGTACTTC; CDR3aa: CASSLPGYGETQYF
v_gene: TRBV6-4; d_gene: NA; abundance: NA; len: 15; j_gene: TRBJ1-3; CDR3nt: TGTGCCAGCAGGGCCATGGCGGGCGACGGAAACACCATATATTTT; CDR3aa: CASRAMAGDGNTIYF
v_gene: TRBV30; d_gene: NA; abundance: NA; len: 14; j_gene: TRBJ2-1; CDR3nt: TGTGCCTGGTCGACTCGAAGCTCCTACAATGAGCAGTTCTTC; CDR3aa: CAWSTRSSYNEQFF
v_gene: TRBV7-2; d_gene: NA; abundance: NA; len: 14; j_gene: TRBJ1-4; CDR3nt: TGTGCCAGCAGCTTTACAGTAGATAATGAAAAACTGTTTTTT; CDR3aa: CASSFTVDNEKLFF
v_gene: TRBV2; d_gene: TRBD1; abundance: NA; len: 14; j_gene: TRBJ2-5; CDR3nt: TGTGCCAGCAGTCGACAGGGGGTCGGGGAGACCCAGTACTTC; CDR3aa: CASSRQGVGETQYF
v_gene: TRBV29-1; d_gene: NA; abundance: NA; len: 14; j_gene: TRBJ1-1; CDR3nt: TGCAGCGTTGTAATCCCGACCAAGGGGACTGAAGCTTTCTTT; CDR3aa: CSVVIPTKGTEAFF
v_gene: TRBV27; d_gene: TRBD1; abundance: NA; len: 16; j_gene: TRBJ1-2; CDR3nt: TGTGCCGGCGAAGGAGCTCACGACAGGGGAAACTATGGCTACACCTTC; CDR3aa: CAGEGAHDRGNYGYTF
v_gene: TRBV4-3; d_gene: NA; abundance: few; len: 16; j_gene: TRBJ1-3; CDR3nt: TGCGCCAGCAGCCAAGATATATCGAGCTCTGGAAACACCATATATTTT; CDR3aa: CASSQDISSSGNTIYF
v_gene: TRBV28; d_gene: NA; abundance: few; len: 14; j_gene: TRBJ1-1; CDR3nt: TGTGCCAGCAGTGGGTATCAGGGTCTGAGTGAAGCTTTCTTT; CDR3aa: CASSGYQGLSEAFF
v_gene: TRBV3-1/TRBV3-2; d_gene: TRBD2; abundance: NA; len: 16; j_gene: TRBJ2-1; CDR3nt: TGTGCCAGCAGCCCCCTAGCGGGGGCCACCTACAATGAGCAGTTCTTC; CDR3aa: CASSPLAGATYNEQFF
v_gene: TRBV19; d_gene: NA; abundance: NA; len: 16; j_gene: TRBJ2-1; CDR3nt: TGTGCCAGTAGGTCCACTAGTATCAATTCCTACAATGAGCAGTTCTTC; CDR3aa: CASRSTSINSYNEQFF
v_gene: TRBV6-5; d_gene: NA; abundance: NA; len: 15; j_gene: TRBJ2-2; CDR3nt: TGTGCCAGCAGTTACAGCCTCGGGAAAGCCGGGGAGCTGTTTTTT; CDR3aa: CASSYSLGKAGELFF
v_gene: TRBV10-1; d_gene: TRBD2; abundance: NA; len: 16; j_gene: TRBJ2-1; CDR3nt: TGCGCCAGCAGTGAATTTGGACTAGCGGGGGACAATGAGCAGTTCTTC; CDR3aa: CASSEFGLAGDNEQFF
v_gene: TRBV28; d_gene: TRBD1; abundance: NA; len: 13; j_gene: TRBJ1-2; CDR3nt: TGTGCCAGCAGACCGACAGGGTCGGATGGCTACACCTTC; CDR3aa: CASRPTGSDGYTF
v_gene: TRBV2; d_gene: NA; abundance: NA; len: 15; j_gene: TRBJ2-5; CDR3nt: TGTGCCAGCAGTGAAAATCAAGGGAGACAAGAGACCCAGTACTTC; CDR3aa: CASSENQGRQETQYF
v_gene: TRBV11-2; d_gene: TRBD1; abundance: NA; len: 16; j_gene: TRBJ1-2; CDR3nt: TGTGCCAGCAGCACCGGCGGGGGGACAGAGAACTATGGCTACACCTTC; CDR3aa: CASSTGGGTENYGYTF
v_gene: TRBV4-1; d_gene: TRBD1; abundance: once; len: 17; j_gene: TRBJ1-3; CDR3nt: TGCGCCAGCAGCCGGACGGAACAACAGGGGGCTGGAAACACCATATATTTT; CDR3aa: CASSRTEQQGAGNTIYF
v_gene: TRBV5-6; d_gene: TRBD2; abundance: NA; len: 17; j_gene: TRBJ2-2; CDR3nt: TGTGCCAGCAGCTCTCCGGGACTAGGGGCTCTAACCGGGGAGCTGTTTTTT; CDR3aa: CASSSPGLGALTGELFF
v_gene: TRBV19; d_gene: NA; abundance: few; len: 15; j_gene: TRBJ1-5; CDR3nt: TGTGCCAGTAGTCGAGGCCAGCTTAGCAATCAGCCCCAGCATTTT; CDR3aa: CASSRGQLSNQPQHF
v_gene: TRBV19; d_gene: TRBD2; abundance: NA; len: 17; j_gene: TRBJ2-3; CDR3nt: TGTGCCAGTAGTACGCCGGGACTAGCGGGAGTGGGAGATACGCAGTATTTT; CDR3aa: CASSTPGLAGVGDTQYF
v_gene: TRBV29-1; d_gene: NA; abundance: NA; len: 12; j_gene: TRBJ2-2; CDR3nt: TGCAGCGTGCGACAGTTCACCGGGGAGCTGTTTTTT; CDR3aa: CSVRQFTGELFF